This TCR beta chain was observed in a study of cytomegalovirus exposure and HLA in healthy donors. Across the whole study: In terms of ancestry, the Caucasian-associated cluster contained more than 65% of the approximately 400 genotyped donors.

In the case of this clone: Its specificity is unknown.

General study points: HLA-A and HLA-B allele assignments for most subjects were reportedly predicted accurately using TCR beta sequences. Investigators reported 150 to 200 TCR beta chains as tied to cytomegalovirus.

Everyone who donated was a healthy bone marrow donor. Germline CDR1 and CDR2: SGDLS and YYNGEE. V gave up 3 bases and J gave up 9 bases; unmatched junction bases: 17. The CDR3 is 17 amino acids. The PCR employed 60 Vbeta primers together with 13 Jbeta primers. The data were produced by immunoSEQ multiplex PCR, yet TCRdb's version contains in-frame clones alone and is incomplete. The repertoire holds around 180,000 clones, with around 80% as singletons. The specimen sequenced was PBMCs. This chain joins TRBV9 and TRBJ1-2, with 10 bases fitting TRBD1. This receptor was obtained from a girl aged 2 to 10 in good health and CMV-seropositive. The CDR3 sequence: CASSEASGQGYNLRYTF. The CDR3 region has the DNA TGTGCCAGCAGCGAAGCATCGGGACAGGGGTATAACCTGCGCTACACCTTC.